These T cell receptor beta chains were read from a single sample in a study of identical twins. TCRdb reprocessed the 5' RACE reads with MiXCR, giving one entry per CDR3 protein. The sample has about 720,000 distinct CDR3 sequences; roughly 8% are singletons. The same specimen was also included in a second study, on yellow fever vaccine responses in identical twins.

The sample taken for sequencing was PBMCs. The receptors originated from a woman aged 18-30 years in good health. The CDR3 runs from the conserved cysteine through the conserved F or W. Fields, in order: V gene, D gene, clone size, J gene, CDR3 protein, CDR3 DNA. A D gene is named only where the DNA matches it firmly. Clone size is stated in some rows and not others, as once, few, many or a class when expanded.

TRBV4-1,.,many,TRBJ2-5,CASSQDHRGQETQYF,TGCGCCAGCAGCCAAGATCACCGGGGTCAAGAGACCCAGTACTTC
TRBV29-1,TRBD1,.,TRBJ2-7,CSVVGLGTATYEQYF,TGCAGCGTTGTCGGACTGGGGACAGCTACCTACGAGCAGTACTTC
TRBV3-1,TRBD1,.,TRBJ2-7,CASSLTGERDEQYF,TGTGCCAGCAGCCTTACAGGGGAGCGCGACGAGCAGTACTTC
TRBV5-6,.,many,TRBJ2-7,CASSYGTPQGDEQYF,TGTGCCAGCAGCTACGGGACACCCCAAGGCGACGAGCAGTACTTC
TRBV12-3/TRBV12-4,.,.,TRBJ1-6,CASSGTTYNSPLHF,TGTGCCAGTTCGGGGACAACCTATAATTCACCCCTCCACTTT
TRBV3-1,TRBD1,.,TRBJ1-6,CASSYTTGVGSPLHF,TGTGCCAGCAGCTACACGACAGGGGTCGGTTCACCCCTCCACTTT
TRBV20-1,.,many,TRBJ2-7,CSARVPGTYEQYF,TGCAGTGCTAGAGTGCCAGGAACCTACGAGCAGTACTTC
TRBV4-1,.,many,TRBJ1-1,CASSQRGIQGGTEAFF,TGCGCCAGCAGCCAACGGGGGATACAGGGAGGCACTGAAGCTTTCTTT
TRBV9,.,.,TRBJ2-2,CASSVVTPGELFF,TGTGCCAGCAGCGTTGTTACCCCCGGGGAGCTGTTTTTT
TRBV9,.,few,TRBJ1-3,CASSGWNSGNTIYF,TGTGCCAGCTCAGGGTGGAACTCTGGAAACACCATATATTTT
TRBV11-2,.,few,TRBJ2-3,CASSDGAGTDTQYF,TGTGCCAGCAGCGACGGGGCCGGCACAGATACGCAGTATTTT
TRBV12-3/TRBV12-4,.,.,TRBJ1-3,CASSFFQGGGSGNTIYF,TGTGCCAGCAGTTTTTTTCAGGGAGGAGGCTCCGGAAACACCATATATTTT
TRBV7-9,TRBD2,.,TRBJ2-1,CASSPGLAVDNEQFF,TGTGCCAGCAGCCCGGGACTAGCGGTGGACAATGAGCAGTTCTTC
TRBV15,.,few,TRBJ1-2,CATSAQDSYTF,TGTGCCACCAGCGCCCAGGACAGCTACACCTTC
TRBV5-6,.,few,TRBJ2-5,CASSFSGPRTGETQYF,TGTGCCAGCAGCTTTTCCGGACCCCGGACCGGCGAGACCCAGTACTTC
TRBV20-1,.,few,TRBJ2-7,CSARDPGAYEQYF,TGCAGTGCTAGAGATCCGGGGGCCTACGAGCAGTACTTC
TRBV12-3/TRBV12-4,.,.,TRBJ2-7,CASSIEGLAEPEQYF,TGTGCCAGCAGCATTGAGGGCCTAGCCGAGCCCGAGCAGTACTTC
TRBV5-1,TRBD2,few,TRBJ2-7,CASRSSSGTGYEQYF,TGCGCCAGCAGGAGTAGTAGCGGGACGGGCTACGAGCAGTACTTC
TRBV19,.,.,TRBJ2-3,CADPSGPAGGTQYF,TGTGCCGATCCGAGCGGGCCGGCCGGGGGTACGCAGTATTTT
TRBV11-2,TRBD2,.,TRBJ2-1,CASRRTSDSYNEQFF,TGTGCCAGCAGGAGGACTAGCGATTCCTACAATGAGCAGTTCTTC
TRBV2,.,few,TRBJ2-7,CASSEPGDYEQYF,TGTGCCAGCAGTGAACCAGGGGACTACGAGCAGTACTTC
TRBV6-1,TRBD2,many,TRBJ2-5,CATGLAGGAETQYF,TGTGCCACCGGACTAGCGGGGGGGGCAGAGACCCAGTACTTC
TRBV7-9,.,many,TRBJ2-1,CASSSSGTSYNEQFF,TGTGCCAGCAGCTCCTCCGGGACTTCCTACAATGAGCAGTTCTTC
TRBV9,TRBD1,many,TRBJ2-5,CASSPPGQRETQYF,TGTGCCAGCAGCCCCCCGGGACAGAGGGAGACCCAGTACTTC
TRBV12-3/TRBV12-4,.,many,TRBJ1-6,CASNPSRSSPLHF,TGTGCCAGCAATCCCAGCAGAAGTTCACCCCTCCACTTT
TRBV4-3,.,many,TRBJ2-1,CASSQGGGEQFF,TGCGCCAGCAGCCAAGGCGGCGGAGAGCAGTTCTTC
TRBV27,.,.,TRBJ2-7,CASSLSPAEVPYEQYF,TGTGCCAGCAGTTTATCGCCGGCCGAGGTCCCCTACGAGCAGTACTTC
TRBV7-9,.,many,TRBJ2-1,CASTSTYEQFF,TGTGCCAGCACCTCGACCTATGAGCAGTTCTTC
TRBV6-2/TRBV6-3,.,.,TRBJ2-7,CASSMPSWPREQYF,TGTGCCAGCAGTATGCCAAGTTGGCCCCGCGAGCAGTACTTC
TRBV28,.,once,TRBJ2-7,CASSAFTVDQGYEQYF,TGTGCCAGCAGTGCCTTTACAGTGGACCAAGGTTACGAGCAGTACTTC
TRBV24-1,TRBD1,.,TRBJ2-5,CATSDLPPRQGQETQYF,TGTGCCACCAGTGATTTGCCCCCTCGACAGGGACAAGAGACCCAGTACTTC
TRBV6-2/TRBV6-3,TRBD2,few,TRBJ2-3,CASSYLAGATDTQYF,TGTGCCAGCAGTTACTTGGCGGGAGCCACAGATACGCAGTATTTT
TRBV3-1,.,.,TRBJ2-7,CASSLEAAPAYEQYF,TGTGCCAGCAGCCTCGAGGCGGCACCTGCCTACGAGCAGTACTTC
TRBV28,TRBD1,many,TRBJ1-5,CASSLTTGSQPQHF,TGTGCCAGCAGTTTAACGACAGGGAGTCAGCCCCAGCATTTT
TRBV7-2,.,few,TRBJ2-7,CASSLWPGLAYEQYF,TGTGCCAGCAGTTTGTGGCCCGGACTTGCCTACGAGCAGTACTTC
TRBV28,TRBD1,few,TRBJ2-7,CASSPSSTGGAGEQYF,TGTGCCAGCAGCCCCTCGTCAACAGGGGGCGCGGGCGAGCAGTACTTC
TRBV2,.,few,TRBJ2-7,CASNLRGEQYF,TGTGCCAGCAATTTAAGGGGCGAGCAGTACTTC
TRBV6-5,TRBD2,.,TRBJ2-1,CASGGGYNEQFF,TGTGCCAGTGGGGGGGGGTACAATGAGCAGTTCTTC
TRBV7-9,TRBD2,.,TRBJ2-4,CASTGEREGRGIQYF,TGTGCCAGCACCGGTGAGCGGGAGGGCCGAGGCATTCAGTACTTC
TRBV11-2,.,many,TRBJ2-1,CASSYVTRGGNEQFF,TGTGCCAGCAGCTACGTTACCCGAGGGGGGAACGAGCAGTTCTTC
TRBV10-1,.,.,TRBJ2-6,CATSGPASSGANVLTF,TGCGCCACCTCAGGACCTGCGAGCTCTGGGGCCAACGTCCTGACTTTC
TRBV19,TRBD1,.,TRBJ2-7,CASSPASRTGGTYEQYF,TGTGCCAGTAGTCCGGCTTCAAGGACAGGGGGGACCTACGAGCAGTACTTC
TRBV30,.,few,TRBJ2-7,CAWTKTVSDEQYF,TGTGCCTGGACCAAGACAGTGTCGGACGAGCAGTACTTC
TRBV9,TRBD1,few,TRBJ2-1,CASSVEGTGEQFF,TGTGCCAGCAGCGTAGAAGGGACAGGTGAGCAGTTCTTC
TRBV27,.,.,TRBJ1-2,CASSYGINYGYTF,TGTGCCAGCAGCTATGGTATTAACTATGGCTACACCTTC
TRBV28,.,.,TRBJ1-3,CASSLWDGVGNTIYF,TGTGCCAGCAGTTTATGGGACGGAGTTGGAAACACCATATATTTT
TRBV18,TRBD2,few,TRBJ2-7,CASSAREGLGEQYF,TGTGCCAGCTCAGCGCGGGAGGGCCTAGGCGAGCAGTACTTC
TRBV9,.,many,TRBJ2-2,CASSVGTGNTGELFF,TGTGCCAGCAGCGTAGGAACAGGGAACACCGGGGAGCTGTTTTTT
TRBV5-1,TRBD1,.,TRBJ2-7,CASSLEAGGREQYF,TGCGCCAGCAGCTTGGAGGCAGGGGGCAGAGAGCAGTACTTC
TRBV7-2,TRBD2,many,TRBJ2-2,CASSPTSGRGAGELFF,TGTGCCAGCAGCCCGACTAGCGGGAGGGGAGCCGGGGAGCTGTTTTTT
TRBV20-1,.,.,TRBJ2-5,CSARTDQETLYF,TGCAGTGCTAGGACGGACCAAGAGACCCTGTACTTC
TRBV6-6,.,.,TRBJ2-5,CATAEGETQYF,TGTGCCACCGCCGAGGGAGAGACCCAGTACTTC